This entry describes one T cell receptor (beta chain). Its antigen remains unknown. This sample was taken from a study of cytomegalovirus exposure and HLA in healthy donors. Notes on the study in general: Presence/absence analyses assumed roughly uniform sequencing depth across donors, which may not hold.

The ends were cut back, 4 bases at V and 6 bases at J, with 12 bases in the middle. The CDR3 length is 13 residues. The germline V gene has CDR1 LNHNV and CDR2 YYDKDF (reference sequence). Primers: 60 Vbeta forward and 13 Jbeta reverse. TCRdb's copy holds only in-frame clones and misses some; the assay was immunoSEQ multiplex PCR. This table holds around 180,000 clones, about four fifths found once. Material: PBMCs. The V gene is TRBV15, the J gene TRBJ1-1; no reliable D call. The TCR was taken from a woman aged 30 to 39 in good health and CMV-seropositive. In DNA form, the CDR3 reads TGTGCCACCAGCACCGAGGAGGTATCTGAAGCTTTCTTT. Protein product: CATSTEEVSEAFF. The entire variable domain, with the rest obtained from reference TRBV15 and TRBJ1-1, is as follows: DAMVIQNPRYQVTQFGKPVTLSCSQTLNHNVMYWYQQKSSQAPKLLFHYYDKDFNNEADTPDNFQSRRPNTSFCFLDIRSPGLGDTAMYLCATSTEEVSEAFFGQGTRLTVV.